The 5 T cell receptor beta chains below all came from one sample that was sequenced in a study of T-cell memory formation after mild COVID-19. TCRdb re-derived calls from the 5' RACE reads in MiXCR, one entry per CDR3 protein. Of roughly 300,000 distinct CDR3 sequences detected, roughly an eighth appear once; the ten largest clones hold about a fifth. The sequencing sample was made of PBMCs or a T cell subset sorted from them (not recorded which). The source of these receptors is a man aged 18 to 29 who had mild COVID-19 (a few samples of this study predate the infection). Cell type and time point are not known.

In this sample, this clonotype turned up a few times. The chain couples TRBV4-1 to TRBJ1-5; perhaps TRBD1 as D (5 bases). Trimming left V 6 bases short and J 1 base short, with 13 bases between. The CDR3 contains 15 residues. Germline lookup yields CDR1 MGHRA and CDR2 YSYEKL. The CDR3 sequence: CASRDRDVSNQPQHF. CDR3 nucleotides: TGCGCCAGCAGGGACCGGGACGTAAGCAATCAGCCCCAGCATTTT.

This clonotype was detected ten times or more. The V gene is TRBV7-3, the J gene TRBJ2-1, with D unclear. The CDR3 sequence is 13 residues long. V was cut by 4 bases and J by 5 bases, with 9 bases left in between. From germline, CDR1 is SGHTA and CDR2 FQGTGA. This chain's CDR3 is CASSSGPNNEQFF. The CDR3 DNA is TGTGCCAGCAGCTCCGGACCCAACAATGAGCAGTTCTTC.

Only a few counts were recorded for this clonotype. V is TRBV9 and J is TRBJ2-2; 9 nucleotides line up with TRBD1. The CDR3 extends over 15 amino acids. V was pared by 3 bases and J by 7 bases, with 7 bases of the junction left unmatched. Germline CDR1 reads SGDLS; CDR2 reads YYNGEE. The CDR3 reads CASSAGTGLYGELFF. The CDR3 DNA follows: TGTGCCAGCAGCGCAGGGACAGGGCTGTACGGGGAGCTGTTTTTT.

This clonotype was recorded at least ten times. The rearrangement uses TRBV27 and TRBJ2-5; D possibly uses TRBD1 or TRBD2 (5 bases each). The CDR3 spans 13 residues. The germline V and J ends were trimmed by 8 bases and 5 bases, with 15 bases remaining between them. In germline, CDR1 is MNHEY, CDR2 SMNVEV (reference sequence). This chain's CDR3 is CASGPGGGETQYF. CDR3 bases: TGTGCCAGCGGGCCTGGGGGTGGGGAGACCCAGTACTTC.

V is TRBV7-9 and J is TRBJ2-7; 9 bases match TRBD2. The CDR3 has 17 residues. V gave up 0 bases and J gave up 4 bases; unmatched junction bases: 10. The germline CDR1 and CDR2 sequences are SEHNR and FQNEAQ (reference sequence). The CDR3 region is CASSLARPAGGIYEQYF. For the CDR3, the DNA is TGTGCCAGCAGCTTAGCGCGCCCGGCGGGGGGGATATACGAGCAGTACTTC.